These 19 T cell receptor beta chains originate from one sample sequenced in a study of blood T cells in healthy people across ages. A second roughly 7 to 12 cycle PCR used barcoded and J-beta primers. MiXCR, applied by TCRdb to the 5' RACE reads, yields one record per CDR3 protein. The sample yields 1.5 million to 2 million distinct CDR3 sequences, 28% seen once. The sequencing input was blood. The origin of the receptors is a woman in her twenties or thirties in good health.

J is TRBJ1-1 and V is TRBV5-1; unclear D gene. V was shortened by 4 bases and J by 2 bases, with 12 bases between the two germline ends. The CDR3 runs 14 residues. From germline, CDR1 is SGHRS and CDR2 YFSETQ. CDR3: CASSNLAGNTEAFF. The CDR3 DNA sequence: TGCGCCAGCAGCAACCTTGCGGGAAACACTGAAGCTTTCTTT.

This clonotype was counted a few times. The chain has TRBV20-1 and TRBJ2-1; TRBD2 matches at 11 bases. CDR3 length: 14 residues. Losses at the gene ends were 3 bases for V and 8 bases for J; bases not matched to a gene: 6. CDR1 and CDR2 (germline): DFQATT, SNEGSKA (reference sequence). CDR3 sequence (DNA): TGCAGTGCTAGTTCTAGCGGGAGGTTCGATGAGCAGTTCTTC. Translation: CSASSSGRFDEQFF.

This rearrangement joins TRBV29-1 to TRBJ1-1, with 7 positions matching TRBD1. V dropped 7 bases and J dropped 8; count of bases not matched to a gene: 13. The germline CDR1 and CDR2 sequences are SQVTM and ANQGSEA. This CDR3 contains 13 residues. CDR3 loop: CSAKTGTVAEAFF. CDR3 sequence (DNA): TGCAGCGCCAAGACAGGGACGGTTGCGGAAGCTTTCTTT.

The sample holds a few counts of this clonotype. The V call is TRBV5-6, the J call TRBJ2-1, with 10 nucleotides matching TRBD2. Germline V CDR1 and CDR2: SGHDT, YYEEEE. The CDR3 covers 16 residues. With V trimmed by 4 bases and J by 10 bases, 14 bases remained unmatched. Here the CDR3 DNA reads TGTGCCAGCAGCGCCCTCGGGCTAGCGGGAGCGGGGGAGCAGTTCTTC. As protein: CASSALGLAGAGEQFF.

The rearrangement joins TRBV7-9 to TRBJ1-5; possibly TRBD1 for D (5 bases). V lost 5 bases, J lost 0 bases, and 20 bases lay in between. The CDR3 consists of 18 residues. Germline CDR1 and CDR2: SEHNR and FQNEAQ (reference sequence). CDR3 nucleotide sequence: TGTGCCAGCAGCCCCGGAGGGGAGGGAACCTATAGCAATCAGCCCCAGCATTTT. Its protein is CASSPGGEGTYSNQPQHF.

This clonotype has ten or more counts. The rearrangement uses TRBV7-3 and TRBJ2-1; D may be TRBD2 (5 bases). Germline assignment: CDR1 SGHTA and CDR2 FQGTGA. The CDR3 consists of 12 residues. V was shortened by 1 base and J by 10 bases, with 8 bases between the two germline ends. The CDR3 protein is CASSLNEGEQFF. As DNA, the CDR3 is TGTGCCAGCAGCTTAAATGAGGGCGAGCAGTTCTTC.

This clonotype was seen ten or more times. The chain links TRBV29-1 to TRBJ1-2; no clear D. The CDR3 runs 11 residues. Trimming took 4 bases from V and 4 from J, leaving 7 bases between them. CDR1 is SQVTM, CDR2 ANQGSEA, per germline. Here the CDR3 reads CSVAVGYGYTF. CDR3 sequence (DNA): TGCAGCGTTGCGGTCGGCTATGGCTACACCTTC. The full variable domain, with the rest looked up from reference TRBV29-1 and TRBJ1-2, is SAVISQKPSRDICQRGTSLTIQCQVDSQVTMMFWYRQQPGQSLTLIATANQGSEATYESGFVIDKFPISRPNLTFSTLTVSNMSPEDSSIYLCSVAVGYGYTFGSGTRLTVV.

This clonotype was seen ten or more times. This chain uses TRBV20-1 with TRBJ2-1; 7 bases are a match to TRBD2. Germline V gene data show CDR1 as DFQATT and CDR2 as SNEGSKA (reference sequence). Unmatched junction bases numbered 7, after V lost 3 bases and J lost 5 bases. This CDR3 comprises 14 residues. The chain's CDR3 is CSASWGGVNNEQFF. CDR3 nucleotide sequence: TGCAGTGCTAGTTGGGGGGGAGTGAACAATGAGCAGTTCTTC.

The genes are TRBV18 and TRBJ2-3, with D perhaps matching TRBD2 (5 bases). V was trimmed by 2 bases and J by 3 bases, leaving 15 bases between them. The CDR3 totals 16 residues. Germline CDR1 is KGHSH and CDR2 is LQKENI. The CDR3 nucleotides read TGTGCCAGCTCACCAGGGAGAGACCTGACGACAGATACGCAGTATTTT. Protein product: CASSPGRDLTTDTQYF.

At least ten counts were recorded for this clonotype. The V call is TRBV4-1, the J call TRBJ2-7; D unresolved. V gave up 0 bases and J gave up 2 bases, with 11 bases separating them. The CDR3 is 15 residues long. CDR1 is MGHRA, CDR2 YSYEKL, per germline. The CDR3 reads CASSQDLRLTYEQYF. DNA of the CDR3: TGCGCCAGCAGCCAAGATCTGCGTCTAACCTACGAGCAGTACTTC.

A few counts support this clonotype. This chain uses TRBV20-1 with TRBJ2-5, with 12 bases that match TRBD2. CDR1 and CDR2 from the germline V gene are DFQATT and SNEGSKA (reference sequence). The CDR3 spans 15 residues. Trimming took 6 bases from V and 5 from J; bases not matched to a gene: 10. Here the CDR3 reads CSASLAGGTWETQYF. The CDR3 region has the DNA TGCAGTGCCTCCCTAGCGGGAGGGACGTGGGAGACCCAGTACTTC.

The V gene is TRBV4-2, the J gene TRBJ1-1, with 7 bases fitting TRBD1. The CDR3 runs 17 residues. Per germline, CDR1 LGHNA and CDR2 YNFKEQ. Unmatched junction bases numbered 9, after V lost 1 base and J lost 1 base. CDR3 sequence reads: CASSQALTGAGNTEAFF. In DNA form, the CDR3 reads TGTGCCAGCAGCCAAGCATTAACAGGGGCGGGGAACACTGAAGCTTTCTTT.

About this clonotype itself: Relative to the germline gene, one junction end is altered; a read error may explain this. J is TRBJ2-5 and V is TRBV5-1; TRBD2 matches 11 bases. There are 15 residues in the CDR3. Germline lookup yields CDR1 SGHRS and CDR2 YFSETQ. The CDR3 DNA sequence: TGCGCCCGCAGCACCTCCGGGACTAGCGGAGAGACCCAGTACTTC. Its protein is CARSTSGTSGETQYF.

This clonotype was picked up many times. The rearrangement uses TRBV12-3 or TRBV12-4 and TRBJ1-2, with D uncertain. This CDR3 region has 12 residues. V gave up 6 bases and J gave up 5 bases, with 10 bases separating them. CDR3 region: CASSFGLYGYTF. The CDR3 DNA sequence: TGTGCCAGCAGCTTTGGGCTGTATGGCTACACCTTC.

The chain joins TRBV7-9 to TRBJ2-5; TRBD1 agrees at 7 bases. Per germline, CDR1 SEHNR and CDR2 FQNEAQ (reference sequence). This CDR3 has 15 amino acids. V lost 1 base, J lost 5 bases, and 7 bases stayed unmatched. The CDR3 DNA reads TGTGCCAGCAGCTTAGTTCCAGGGGGTGTGGAGACCCAGTACTTC. As protein: CASSLVPGGVETQYF.

The table lists this clonotype with many counts. The chain couples TRBV12-3 or TRBV12-4 to TRBJ2-4; D is perhaps TRBD1 (6 bases). Trimming pared 4 bases from V and 8 bases from J, leaving 15 bases between. This CDR3 contains 14 residues. CDR3 sequence reads: CASSSFGTTDIQYF. The CDR3 DNA reads as TGTGCCAGCAGTTCCTTCGGGACAACGGACATTCAGTACTTC.

The sample holds a few counts of this clonotype. V is TRBV4-1 and J is TRBJ2-1; D not certain. V was shortened by 1 base and J by 8 bases, with 9 bases between the two germline ends. The CDR3 has 13 amino acids. CDR1 is MGHRA, CDR2 YSYEKL, per germline. For the CDR3, the DNA is TGCGCCAGCAGCCAAGGGGTAGTGGATGAGCAGTTCTTC. It yields the protein CASSQGVVDEQFF.

V and J are TRBV12-3 or TRBV12-4 and TRBJ2-1, with TRBD2 matching over 7 bases. The ends lost 0 bases at V and 1 base at J; junction bases unmatched: 6. This CDR3 is 17 amino acids long. In DNA, the CDR3 is TGTGCCAGCAGTTTAGCGAAAAGCGGGGCATCCTACAATGAGCAGTTCTTC. It translates to CASSLAKSGASYNEQFF.

This chain connects TRBV2 to TRBJ2-5; D remains ambiguous. V was cut by 0 bases and J by 5 bases, with 13 bases left in between. CDR1 is SNHLY and CDR2 is FYNNEI in the germline V gene. The CDR3 runs to 15 residues. The CDR3 coding sequence is TGTGCCAGCAGTGAAGCGCGTAACCCCCCGGAGACCCAGTACTTC. This gives the protein CASSEARNPPETQYF.